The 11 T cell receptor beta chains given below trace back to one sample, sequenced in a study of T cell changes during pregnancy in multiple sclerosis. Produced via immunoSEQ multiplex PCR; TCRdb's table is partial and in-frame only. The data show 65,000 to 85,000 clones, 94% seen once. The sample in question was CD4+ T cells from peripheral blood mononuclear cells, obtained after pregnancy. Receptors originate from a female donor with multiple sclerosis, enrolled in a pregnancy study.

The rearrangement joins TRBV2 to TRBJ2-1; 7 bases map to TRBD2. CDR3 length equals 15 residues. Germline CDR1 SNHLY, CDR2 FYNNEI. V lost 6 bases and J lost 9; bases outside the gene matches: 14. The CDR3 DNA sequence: TGTGCCAGCAGGCCAGACAGCCCCTCGGGAGGTGAGCAGTTCTTC. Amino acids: CASRPDSPSGGEQFF.

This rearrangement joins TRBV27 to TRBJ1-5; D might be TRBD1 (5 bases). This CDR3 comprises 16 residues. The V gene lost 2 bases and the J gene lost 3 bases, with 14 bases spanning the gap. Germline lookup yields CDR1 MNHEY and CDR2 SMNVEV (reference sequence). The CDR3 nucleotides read TGTGCCAGCAGTTTACGTCCGGGGGTGGACAATCAGCCCCAGCATTTT. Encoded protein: CASSLRPGVDNQPQHF.

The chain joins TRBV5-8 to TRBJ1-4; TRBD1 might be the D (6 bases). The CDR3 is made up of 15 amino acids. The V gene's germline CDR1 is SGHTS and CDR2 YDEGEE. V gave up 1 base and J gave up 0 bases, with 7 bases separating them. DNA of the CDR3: TGTGCCAGCAGCTTGCGGACAGCAACTAATGAAAAACTGTTTTTT. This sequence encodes CASSLRTATNEKLFF. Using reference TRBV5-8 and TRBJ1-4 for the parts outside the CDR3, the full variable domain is EAGVTQSPTHLIKTRGQQATLRCSPISGHTSVYWYQQALGLGLQFLLWYDEGEERNRGNFPPRFSGRQFPNYSSELNVNALELEDSALYLCASSLRTATNEKLFFGSGTQLSVL.

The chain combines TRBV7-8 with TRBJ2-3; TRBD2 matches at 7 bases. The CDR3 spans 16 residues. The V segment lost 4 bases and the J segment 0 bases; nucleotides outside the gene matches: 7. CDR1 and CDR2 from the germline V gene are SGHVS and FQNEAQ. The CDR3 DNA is TGTGCCAGCAGCTCAGACCGAGCGGGAAGCACAGATACGCAGTATTTT. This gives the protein CASSSDRAGSTDTQYF.

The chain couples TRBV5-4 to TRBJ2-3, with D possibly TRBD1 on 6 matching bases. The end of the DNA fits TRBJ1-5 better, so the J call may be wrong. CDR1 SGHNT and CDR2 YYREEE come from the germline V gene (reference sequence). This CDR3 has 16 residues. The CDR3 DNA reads TGTGCCAGCAGCCCTCGACAGGCCTTTAGCACAGATACGCAGCATTTT. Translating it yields CASSPRQAFSTDTQHF.

As DNA, the CDR3 is TGCGCCAGCAGTGGCGAGGGAGTGCTGGGGGGAACAGATACGCAGTATTTT. Its protein is CASSGEGVLGGTDTQYF. The gene calls are TRBV5-1 and TRBJ2-3; tentatively, D is TRBD2 (6 bases). Deletions cut 5 bases from V and 3 bases from J, with 22 bases between. The CDR3 has 17 amino acids. The V gene's germline CDR1 is SGHRS and CDR2 YFSETQ.

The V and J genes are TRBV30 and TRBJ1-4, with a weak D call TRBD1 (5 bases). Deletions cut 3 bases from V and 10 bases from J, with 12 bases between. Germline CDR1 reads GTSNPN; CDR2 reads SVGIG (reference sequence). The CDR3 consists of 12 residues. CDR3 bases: TGTGCCTGGAGGGCGGGAAGGGGAAAACTGTTTTTT. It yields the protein CAWRAGRGKLFF.

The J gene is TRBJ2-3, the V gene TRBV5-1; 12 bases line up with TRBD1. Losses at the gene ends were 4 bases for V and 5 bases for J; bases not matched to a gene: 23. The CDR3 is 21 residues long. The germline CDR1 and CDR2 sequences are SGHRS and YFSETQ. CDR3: CASSPSQFGLPGQGARDTQYF. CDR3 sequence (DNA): TGCGCCAGCAGCCCCAGCCAGTTCGGCCTTCCGGGACAGGGGGCAAGAGATACGCAGTATTTT. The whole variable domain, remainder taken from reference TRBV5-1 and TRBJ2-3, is KAGVTQTPRYLIKTRGQQVTLSCSPISGHRSVSWYQQTPGQGLQFLFEYFSETQRNKGNFPGRFSGRQFSNSRSEMNVSTLELGDSALYLCASSPSQFGLPGQGARDTQYFGPGTRLTVL.

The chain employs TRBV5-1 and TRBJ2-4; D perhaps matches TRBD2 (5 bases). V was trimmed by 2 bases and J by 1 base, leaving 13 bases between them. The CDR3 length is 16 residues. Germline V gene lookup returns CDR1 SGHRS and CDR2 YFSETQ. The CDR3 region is CASSFSYPGAKNIQYF. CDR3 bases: TGCGCCAGCAGCTTCTCGTATCCGGGGGCCAAAAACATTCAGTACTTC.

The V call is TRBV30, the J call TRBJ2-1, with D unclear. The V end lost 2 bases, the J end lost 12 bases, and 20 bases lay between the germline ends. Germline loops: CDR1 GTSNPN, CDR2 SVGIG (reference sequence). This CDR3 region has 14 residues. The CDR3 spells CAWSPPSPLGPQFF. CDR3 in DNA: TGTGCCTGGAGTCCTCCATCCCCGCTCGGTCCGCAGTTCTTC.

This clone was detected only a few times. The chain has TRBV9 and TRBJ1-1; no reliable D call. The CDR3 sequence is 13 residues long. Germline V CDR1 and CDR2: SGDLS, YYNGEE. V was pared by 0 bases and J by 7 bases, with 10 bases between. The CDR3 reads CASSVAKEGEAFF. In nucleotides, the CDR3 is TGTGCCAGCAGCGTAGCGAAGGAGGGTGAAGCTTTCTTT.